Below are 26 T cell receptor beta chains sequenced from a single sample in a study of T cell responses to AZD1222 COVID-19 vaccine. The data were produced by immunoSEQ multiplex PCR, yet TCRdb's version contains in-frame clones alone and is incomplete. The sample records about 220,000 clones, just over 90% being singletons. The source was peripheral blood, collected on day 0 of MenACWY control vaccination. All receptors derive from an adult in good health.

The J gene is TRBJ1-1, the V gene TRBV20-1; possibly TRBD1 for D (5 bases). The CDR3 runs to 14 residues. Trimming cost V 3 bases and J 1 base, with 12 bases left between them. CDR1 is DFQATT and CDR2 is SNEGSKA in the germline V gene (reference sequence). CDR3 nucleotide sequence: TGCAGTGCTAGTGTAGGGACCCAGAACACTGAAGCTTTCTTT. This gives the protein CSASVGTQNTEAFF.

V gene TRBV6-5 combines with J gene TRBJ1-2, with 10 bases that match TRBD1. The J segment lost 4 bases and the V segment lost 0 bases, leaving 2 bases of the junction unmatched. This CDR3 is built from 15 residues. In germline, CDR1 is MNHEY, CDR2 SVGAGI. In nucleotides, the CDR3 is TGTGCCAGCAGTTACTCGGGACAGGGGATCTATGGCTACACCTTC. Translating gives CASSYSGQGIYGYTF.

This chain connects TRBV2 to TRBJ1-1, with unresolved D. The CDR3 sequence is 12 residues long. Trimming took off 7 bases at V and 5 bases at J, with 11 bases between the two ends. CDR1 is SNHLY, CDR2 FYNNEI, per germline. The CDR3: CASTLGPTEAFF. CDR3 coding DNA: TGTGCCAGCACCCTCGGGCCAACTGAAGCTTTCTTT. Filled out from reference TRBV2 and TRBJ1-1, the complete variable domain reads EPEVTQTPSHQVTQMGQEVILRCVPISNHLYFYWYRQILGQKVEFLVSFYNNEISEKSEIFDDQFSVERPDGSNFTLKIRSTKLEDSAMYFCASTLGPTEAFFGQGTRLTVV.

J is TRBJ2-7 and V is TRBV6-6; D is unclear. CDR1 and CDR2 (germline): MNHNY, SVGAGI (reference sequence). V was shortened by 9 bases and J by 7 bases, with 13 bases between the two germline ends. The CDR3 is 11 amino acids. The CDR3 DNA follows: TGTGCCAGTGAGTACCGAGGTGAGCAGTACTTC. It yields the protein CASEYRGEQYF.

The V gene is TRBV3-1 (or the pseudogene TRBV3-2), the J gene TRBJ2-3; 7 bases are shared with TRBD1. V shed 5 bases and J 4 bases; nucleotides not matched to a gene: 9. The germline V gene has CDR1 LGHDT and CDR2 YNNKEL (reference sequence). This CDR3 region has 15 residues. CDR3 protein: CASSDVGQGADTQYF. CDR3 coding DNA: TGTGCCAGCAGCGACGTCGGTCAGGGGGCAGATACGCAGTATTTT.

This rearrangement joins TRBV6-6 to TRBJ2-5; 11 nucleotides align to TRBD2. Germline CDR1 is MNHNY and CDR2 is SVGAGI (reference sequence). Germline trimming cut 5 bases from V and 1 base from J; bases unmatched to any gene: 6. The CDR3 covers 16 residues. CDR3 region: CASSLAGGPSQETQYF. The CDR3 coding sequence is TGTGCCAGCAGTCTAGCGGGGGGACCCTCCCAAGAGACCCAGTACTTC.

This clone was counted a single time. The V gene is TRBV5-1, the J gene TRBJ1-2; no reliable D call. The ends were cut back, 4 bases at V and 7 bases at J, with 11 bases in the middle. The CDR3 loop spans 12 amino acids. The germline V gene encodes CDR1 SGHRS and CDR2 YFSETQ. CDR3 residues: CASSPLNGGYTF. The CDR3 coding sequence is TGCGCCAGCAGCCCCTTGAACGGTGGCTACACCTTC.

CDR3: CASSPTSPNYNEQFF. CDR3 bases: TGTGCCAGCAGTCCCACGAGTCCAAACTACAATGAGCAGTTCTTC. This chain connects TRBV7-9 to TRBJ2-1; D not resolved. Trimming shortened V by 6 bases and J by 3 bases, and 15 bases separated the two germline ends. The CDR3 spans 15 residues. The germline gives CDR1 SEHNR, CDR2 FQNEAQ (reference sequence).

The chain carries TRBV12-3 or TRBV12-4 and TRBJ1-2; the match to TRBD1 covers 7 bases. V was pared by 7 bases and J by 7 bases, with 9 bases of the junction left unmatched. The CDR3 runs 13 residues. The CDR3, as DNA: TGTGCCAGCACCGAGACAGGGACGGCTGGCTACACCTTC. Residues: CASTETGTAGYTF.

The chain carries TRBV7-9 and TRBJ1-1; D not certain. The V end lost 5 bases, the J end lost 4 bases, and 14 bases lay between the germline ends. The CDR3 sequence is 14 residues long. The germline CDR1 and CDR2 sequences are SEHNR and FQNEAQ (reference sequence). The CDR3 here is CASSHREGSTEAFF. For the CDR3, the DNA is TGTGCCAGCAGCCATAGGGAGGGAAGCACTGAAGCTTTCTTT.

DNA for the CDR3: TGTGCCAGCAGTTACCGTACAGGGGGTGGAACTGAAGCTTTCTTT. Protein product: CASSYRTGGGTEAFF. The chain has TRBV6-5 and TRBJ1-1, with 8 bases matching TRBD1. The CDR3 totals 15 residues. The germline CDR1 and CDR2 sequences are MNHEY and SVGAGI. V lost 2 bases, J lost 5 bases, and 7 bases stayed unmatched.

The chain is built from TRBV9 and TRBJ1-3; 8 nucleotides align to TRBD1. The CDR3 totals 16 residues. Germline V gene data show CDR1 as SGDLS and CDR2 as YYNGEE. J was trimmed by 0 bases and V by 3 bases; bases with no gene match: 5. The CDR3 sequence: CASSALGQDSGNTIYF. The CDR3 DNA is TGTGCCAGCAGCGCCTTGGGACAGGACTCTGGAAACACCATATATTTT.

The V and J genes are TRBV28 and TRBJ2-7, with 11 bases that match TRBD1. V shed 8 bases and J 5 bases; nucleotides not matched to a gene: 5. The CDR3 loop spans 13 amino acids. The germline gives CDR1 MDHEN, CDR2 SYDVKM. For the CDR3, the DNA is TGTGCCAGCCCGGGACAGGGGGACAACGAGCAGTACTTC. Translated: CASPGQGDNEQYF. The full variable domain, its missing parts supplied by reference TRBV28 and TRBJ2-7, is DVKVTQSSRYLVKRTGEKVFLECVQDMDHENMFWYRQDPGLGLRLIYFSYDVKMKEKGDIPEGYSVSREKKERFSLILESASTNQTSMYLCASPGQGDNEQYFGPGTRLTVT.

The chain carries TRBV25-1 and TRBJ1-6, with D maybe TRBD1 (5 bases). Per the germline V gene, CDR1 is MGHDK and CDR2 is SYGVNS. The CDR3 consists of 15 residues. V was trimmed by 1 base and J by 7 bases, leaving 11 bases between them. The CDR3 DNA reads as TGTGCCAGCAGTGAATCCGGGACCGGGAATTCACCCCTCCACTTT. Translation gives CASSESGTGNSPLHF.

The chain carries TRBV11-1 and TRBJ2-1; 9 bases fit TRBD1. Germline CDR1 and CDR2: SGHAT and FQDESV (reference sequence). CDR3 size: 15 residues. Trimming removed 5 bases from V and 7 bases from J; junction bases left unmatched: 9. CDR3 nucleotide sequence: TGTGCCAGCAGCACCCTCGGACAGGGGTATAATGAGCAGTTCTTC. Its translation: CASSTLGQGYNEQFF.

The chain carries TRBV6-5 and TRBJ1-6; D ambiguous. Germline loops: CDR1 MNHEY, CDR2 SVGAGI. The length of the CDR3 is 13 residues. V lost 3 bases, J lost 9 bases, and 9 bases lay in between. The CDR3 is CASSYEASSPLHF. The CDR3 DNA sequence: TGTGCCAGCAGTTATGAGGCCTCTTCACCCCTCCACTTT.

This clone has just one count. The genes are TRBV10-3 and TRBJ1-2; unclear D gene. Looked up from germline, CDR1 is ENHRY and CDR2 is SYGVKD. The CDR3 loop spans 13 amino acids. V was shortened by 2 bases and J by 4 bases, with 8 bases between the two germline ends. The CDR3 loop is CAISEGRIYGYTF. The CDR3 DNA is TGTGCCATCAGTGAGGGGCGGATCTATGGCTACACCTTC.

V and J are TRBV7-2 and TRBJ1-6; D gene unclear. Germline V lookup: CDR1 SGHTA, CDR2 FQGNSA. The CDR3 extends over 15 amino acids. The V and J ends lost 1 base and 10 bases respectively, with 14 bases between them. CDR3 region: CASSLGVSLGSPLHF. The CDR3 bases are TGTGCCAGCAGCTTAGGGGTTAGTCTTGGGTCACCCCTCCACTTT.

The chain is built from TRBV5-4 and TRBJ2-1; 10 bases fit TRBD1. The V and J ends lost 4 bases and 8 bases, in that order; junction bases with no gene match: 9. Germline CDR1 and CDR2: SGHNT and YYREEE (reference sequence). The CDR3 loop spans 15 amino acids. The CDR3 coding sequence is TGTGCCAGCAGCCCCGGACAGGGGGTCGTGTATGAGCAGTTCTTC. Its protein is CASSPGQGVVYEQFF.

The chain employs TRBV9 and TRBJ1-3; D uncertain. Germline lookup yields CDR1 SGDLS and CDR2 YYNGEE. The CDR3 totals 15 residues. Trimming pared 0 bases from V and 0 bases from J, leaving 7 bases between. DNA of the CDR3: TGTGCCAGCAGCGTAGCAAGCTACTCTGGAAACACCATATATTTT. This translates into CASSVASYSGNTIYF.

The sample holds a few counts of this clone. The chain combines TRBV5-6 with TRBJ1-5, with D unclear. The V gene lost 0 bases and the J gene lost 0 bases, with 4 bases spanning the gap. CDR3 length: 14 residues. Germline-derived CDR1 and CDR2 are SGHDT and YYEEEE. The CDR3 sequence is CASSLGYSNQPQHF. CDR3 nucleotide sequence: TGTGCCAGCAGCTTGGGCTATAGCAATCAGCCCCAGCATTTT.

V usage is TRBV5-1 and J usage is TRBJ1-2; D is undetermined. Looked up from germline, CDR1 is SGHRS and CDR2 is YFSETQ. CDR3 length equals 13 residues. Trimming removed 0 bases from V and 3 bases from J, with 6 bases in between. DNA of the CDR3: TGCGCCAGCAGCTTGGCGTGGGACTATGGCTACACCTTC. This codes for CASSLAWDYGYTF.

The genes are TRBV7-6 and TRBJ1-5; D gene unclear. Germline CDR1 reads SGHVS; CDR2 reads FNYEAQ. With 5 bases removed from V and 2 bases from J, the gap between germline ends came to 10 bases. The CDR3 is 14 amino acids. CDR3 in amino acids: CASSRSGGNQPQHF. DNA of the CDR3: TGTGCCAGCAGCCGATCAGGTGGCAATCAGCCCCAGCATTTT.

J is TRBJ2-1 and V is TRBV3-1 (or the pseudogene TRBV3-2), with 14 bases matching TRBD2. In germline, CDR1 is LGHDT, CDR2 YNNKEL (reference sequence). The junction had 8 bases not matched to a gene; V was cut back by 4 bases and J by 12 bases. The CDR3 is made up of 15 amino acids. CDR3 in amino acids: CASSPRLAGGNRQFF. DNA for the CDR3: TGTGCCAGCAGCCCTCGACTAGCGGGGGGGAACAGGCAGTTCTTC.

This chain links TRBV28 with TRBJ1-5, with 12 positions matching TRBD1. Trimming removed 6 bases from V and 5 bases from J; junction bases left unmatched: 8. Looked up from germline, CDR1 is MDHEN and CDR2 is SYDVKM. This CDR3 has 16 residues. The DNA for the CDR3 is TGTGCCAGCAGAATCGCGGGACAGGGGGCATATCAGCCCCAGCATTTT. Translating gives CASRIAGQGAYQPQHF.

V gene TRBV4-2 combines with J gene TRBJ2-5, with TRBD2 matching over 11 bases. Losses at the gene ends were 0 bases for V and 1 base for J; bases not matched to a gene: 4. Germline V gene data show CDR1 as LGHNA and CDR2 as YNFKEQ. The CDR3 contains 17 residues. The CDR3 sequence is CASSQDISGGAQETQYF. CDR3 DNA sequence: TGTGCCAGCAGCCAAGACATTAGCGGGGGGGCCCAAGAGACCCAGTACTTC.